The clone carrying this T cell receptor (beta chain) showed up just a few times. The antigen remains unidentified. V dropped 5 bases and J dropped 2 bases, with 13 bases sitting between them. The CDR3 consists of 15 residues. Isolation yielded PBMCs, at least 6.5 million per sample, in every case. Sample-barcoded 5' priming and a J-beta primer mix drove a second PCR of 7 to 11 cycles. Each cDNA molecule, via a template-switch adaptor with 12 random nucleotides, was tagged. Using its own MiXCR run on the 5' RACE reads, TCRdb lists one record per CDR3 protein. The table has around 1.5 million distinct CDR3 sequences, about 43% seen once. This sample is drawn from a study of blood T cells in healthy people across ages. Study-wide findings and caveats: The diversity estimates, figures obtained from one million T cells, were considered underestimates.

Sequenced: blood. This sequence was found in a woman aged 18 to 35 in good health. V and J are TRBV12-3 or TRBV12-4 and TRBJ1-5; D not resolved. In DNA, the CDR3 is TGTGCCAGCAGTACGGGCGGTCTTCGCAATCAGCCCCAGCATTTT. Its translation is CASSTGGLRNQPQHF.